Each of the 10 T cell receptor beta chains below was sequenced from the same sample in a study of Ad26.COV2.S vaccination and SARS-CoV-2 variants. Treatment meaning: 15 to 20 received Ad26.COV2.S at low or high dose, single or two shots; about 5 received placebo; per-sample allocation not given. All samples were drawn on day 63, counting from the first vaccine or placebo injection. Here immunoSEQ multiplex PCR was the method, and the copy in TCRdb shows in-frame clones only, minus some. This table holds around 250,000 clones, around 85% found once. The sequencing used peripheral blood, collected in a trial of Ad26.COV2.S vaccine versus placebo. Receptors originate from a person between 18 and 65 years old who received the Ad26.COV2.S COVID-19 vaccine or a placebo.

The count of this clone is one. V usage is TRBV12-5 and J usage is TRBJ2-7, with 9 bases identical to TRBD1. In germline, CDR1 is LGHNT, CDR2 FRNRAP. The CDR3 is made up of 13 amino acids. The V gene end was trimmed by 6 bases and the J gene end by 5 bases; junction bases not matched to a gene: 5. The CDR3 here is CASGGTGIHEQYF. The CDR3 region has the DNA TGTGCTAGTGGAGGGACAGGGATCCACGAGCAGTACTTC.

The rearrangement uses TRBV19 and TRBJ2-6; 11 bases map to TRBD1. This CDR3 region has 17 residues. Germline V CDR1 and CDR2: LNHDA, SQIVND (reference sequence). V was pared by 6 bases and J by 4 bases, with 8 bases of the junction left unmatched. The DNA of the CDR3 is TGTGCCAGTAGAAGGACAGGGGGCGCTATGGGGGCCAACGTCCTGACTTTC. This gives the protein CASRRTGGAMGANVLTF.

The rearrangement uses TRBV28 and TRBJ2-3; 7 nucleotides agree with TRBD2. The CDR3 runs 14 residues. J gave up 4 bases and V 4 bases, and 5 bases lay outside the gene matches. Per the germline V gene, CDR1 is MDHEN and CDR2 is SYDVKM. The CDR3 DNA reads as TGTGCCAGCAGTTCGGGACTACAGGCAGATACGCAGTATTTT. Translated: CASSSGLQADTQYF.

V is TRBV3-1 (or the pseudogene TRBV3-2) and J is TRBJ1-1, with unresolved D. Germline CDR1 and CDR2: LGHDT and YNNKEL (reference sequence). The CDR3 has 13 amino acids. V was cut by 4 bases and J by 0 bases, with 6 bases left in between. The CDR3 reads CASSPRMNTEAFF. The CDR3 DNA sequence: TGTGCCAGCAGCCCACGTATGAACACTGAAGCTTTCTTT.

The chain has TRBV10-2 and TRBJ2-1; D ambiguous. Germline lookup yields CDR1 WSHSY and CDR2 SAAADI. The V end was cut by 7 bases, the J end by 4 bases, with 11 bases between. The CDR3 spans 13 residues. The CDR3 region is CASTTSGYNEQFF. In DNA form, the CDR3 reads TGCGCCAGCACCACGTCAGGTTACAATGAGCAGTTCTTC.

The chain joins TRBV7-3 to TRBJ2-1; 11 positions match TRBD2. The CDR3 is 15 residues long. Germline V gene data show CDR1 as SGHTA and CDR2 as FQGTGA. V lost 4 bases, J lost 4 bases, and 3 bases stayed unmatched. CDR3 amino acids: CASSSGLADYNEQFF. The CDR3 DNA follows: TGTGCCAGCAGCTCGGGACTAGCGGATTACAATGAGCAGTTCTTC.

The chain is built from TRBV2 and TRBJ2-1; 8 bases fit TRBD2. CDR3 length equals 14 residues. V was clipped by 0 bases and J by 6 bases; unmatched bases: 1. Per the germline V gene, CDR1 is SNHLY and CDR2 is FYNNEI. CDR3 sequence (DNA): TGTGCCAGCAGTGAAGCCCTAGCGGGCAATGAGCAGTTCTTC. Protein: CASSEALAGNEQFF.

The chain is built from TRBV4-2 and TRBJ2-5; D is uncertain. The germline V gene has CDR1 LGHNA and CDR2 YNFKEQ. Trimming removed 0 bases at V and 3 bases at J, with 8 bases between. The CDR3 has 14 amino acids. The CDR3 DNA sequence: TGTGCCAGCAGCCAAGATCAAGGAGAAGAGACCCAGTACTTC. Protein: CASSQDQGEETQYF.

V is TRBV18 and J is TRBJ2-2; the D is unclear. V dropped 1 base and J dropped 1 base, with 10 bases sitting between them. Germline CDR1 is KGHSH and CDR2 is LQKENI. The CDR3 contains 16 residues. The CDR3 loop reads CASSPLRAENTGELFF. CDR3 nucleotide sequence: TGTGCCAGCTCACCACTCCGGGCAGAGAACACCGGGGAGCTGTTTTTT.

V is TRBV4-1 and J is TRBJ1-4; D is perhaps TRBD1 (5 bases). The ends were cut back, 3 bases at V and 8 bases at J, with 19 bases in the middle. This CDR3 has 16 amino acids. The V gene's germline CDR1 is MGHRA and CDR2 YSYEKL. The CDR3 region has the DNA TGCGCCAGCAGCCACTCATTGCAGGGAATGCGGGAAAAACTGTTTTTT. This gives the protein CASSHSLQGMREKLFF.